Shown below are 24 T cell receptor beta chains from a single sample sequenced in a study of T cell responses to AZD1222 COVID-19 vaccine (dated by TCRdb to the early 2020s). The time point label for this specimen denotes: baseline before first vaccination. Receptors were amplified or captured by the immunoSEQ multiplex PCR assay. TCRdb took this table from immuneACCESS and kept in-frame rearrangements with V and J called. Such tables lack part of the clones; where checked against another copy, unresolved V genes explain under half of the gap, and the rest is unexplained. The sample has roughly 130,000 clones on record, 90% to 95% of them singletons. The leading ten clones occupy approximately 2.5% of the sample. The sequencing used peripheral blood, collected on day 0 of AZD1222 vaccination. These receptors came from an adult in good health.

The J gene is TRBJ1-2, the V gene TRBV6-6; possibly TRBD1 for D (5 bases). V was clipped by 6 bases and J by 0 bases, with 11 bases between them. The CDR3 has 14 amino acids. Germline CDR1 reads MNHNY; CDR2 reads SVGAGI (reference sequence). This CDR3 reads CASRQALTNYGYTF. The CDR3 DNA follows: TGTGCCAGCAGACAGGCGCTCACTAACTATGGCTACACCTTC.

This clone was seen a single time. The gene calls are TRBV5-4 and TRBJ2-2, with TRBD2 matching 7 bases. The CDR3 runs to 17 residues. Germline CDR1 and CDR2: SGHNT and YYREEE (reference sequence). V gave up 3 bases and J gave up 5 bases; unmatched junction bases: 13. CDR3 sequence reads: CASSYSKTSLRTGELFF. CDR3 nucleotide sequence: TGTGCCAGCAGCTATTCAAAGACTAGCCTCCGGACCGGGGAGCTGTTTTTT.

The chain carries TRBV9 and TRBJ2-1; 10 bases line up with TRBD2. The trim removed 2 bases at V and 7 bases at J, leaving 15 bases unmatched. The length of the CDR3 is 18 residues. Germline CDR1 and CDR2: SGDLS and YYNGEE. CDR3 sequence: CASSVTPGGSGRRNEQFF. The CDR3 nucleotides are TGTGCCAGCAGCGTCACCCCGGGGGGTAGCGGGAGGCGGAATGAGCAGTTCTTC.

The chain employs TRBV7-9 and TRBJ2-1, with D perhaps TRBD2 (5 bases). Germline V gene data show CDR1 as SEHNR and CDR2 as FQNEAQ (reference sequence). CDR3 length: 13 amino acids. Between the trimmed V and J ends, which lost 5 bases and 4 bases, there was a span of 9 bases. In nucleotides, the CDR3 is TGTGCCAGCAGCCGCCGGGGATACAATGAGCAGTTCTTC. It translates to CASSRRGYNEQFF.

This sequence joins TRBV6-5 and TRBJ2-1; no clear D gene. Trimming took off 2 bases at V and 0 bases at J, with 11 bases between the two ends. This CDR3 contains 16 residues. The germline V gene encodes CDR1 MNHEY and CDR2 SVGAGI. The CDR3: CASSYPPWSSYNEQFF. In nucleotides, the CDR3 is TGTGCCAGCAGTTACCCCCCCTGGAGCTCCTACAATGAGCAGTTCTTC.

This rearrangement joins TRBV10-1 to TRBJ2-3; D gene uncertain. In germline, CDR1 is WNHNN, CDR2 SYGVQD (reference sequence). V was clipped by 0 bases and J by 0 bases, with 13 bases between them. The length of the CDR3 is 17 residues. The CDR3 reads CASSESMVGASTDTQYF. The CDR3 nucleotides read TGCGCCAGCAGTGAGTCGATGGTGGGTGCTAGCACAGATACGCAGTATTTT.

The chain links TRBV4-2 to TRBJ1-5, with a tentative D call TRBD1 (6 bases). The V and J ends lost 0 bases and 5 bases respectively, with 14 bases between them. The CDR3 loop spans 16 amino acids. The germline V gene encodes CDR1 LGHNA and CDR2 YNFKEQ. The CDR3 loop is CASSQDWGQPHQPQHF. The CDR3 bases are TGTGCCAGCAGCCAAGATTGGGGGCAACCGCATCAGCCCCAGCATTTT.

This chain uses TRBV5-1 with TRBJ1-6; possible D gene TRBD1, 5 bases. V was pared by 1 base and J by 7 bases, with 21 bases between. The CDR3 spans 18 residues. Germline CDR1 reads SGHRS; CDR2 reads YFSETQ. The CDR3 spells CASSLTQGVGRRNSPLHF. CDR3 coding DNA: TGCGCCAGCAGCTTGACCCAGGGAGTGGGGAGAAGGAATTCACCCCTCCACTTT.

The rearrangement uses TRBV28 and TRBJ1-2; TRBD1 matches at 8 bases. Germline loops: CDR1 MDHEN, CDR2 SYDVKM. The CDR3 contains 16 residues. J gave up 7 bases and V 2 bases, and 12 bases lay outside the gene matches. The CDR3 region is CASSLADRGSYFGYTF. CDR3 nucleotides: TGTGCCAGCAGTTTAGCCGACAGGGGTTCTTATTTTGGCTACACCTTC.

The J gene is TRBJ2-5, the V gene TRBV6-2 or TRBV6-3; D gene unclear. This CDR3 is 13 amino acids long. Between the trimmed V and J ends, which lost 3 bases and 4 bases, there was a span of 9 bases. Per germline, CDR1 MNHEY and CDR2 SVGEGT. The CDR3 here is CASSYPARETQYF. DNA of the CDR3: TGTGCCAGCAGTTATCCAGCTCGAGAGACCCAGTACTTC.

CDR3 DNA: TGTGCCAGCAGCCCGCCGGGAGTAGGCGGCGGATACAATGAGCAGTTCTTC. It yields the protein CASSPPGVGGGYNEQFF. The chain uses TRBV7-9 and TRBJ2-1; tentatively, D is TRBD2 (6 bases). The germline V and J ends were trimmed by 5 bases and 4 bases, with 21 bases remaining between them. From germline, CDR1 is SEHNR and CDR2 FQNEAQ (reference sequence). This CDR3 region has 17 residues.

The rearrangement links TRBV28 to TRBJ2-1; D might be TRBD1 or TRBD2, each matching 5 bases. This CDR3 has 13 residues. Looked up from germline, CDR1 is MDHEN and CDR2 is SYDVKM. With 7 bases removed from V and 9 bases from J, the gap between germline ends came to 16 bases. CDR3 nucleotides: TGTGCCAGCAAGGGACGACCTTTTGGTGAGCAGTTCTTC. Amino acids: CASKGRPFGEQFF.

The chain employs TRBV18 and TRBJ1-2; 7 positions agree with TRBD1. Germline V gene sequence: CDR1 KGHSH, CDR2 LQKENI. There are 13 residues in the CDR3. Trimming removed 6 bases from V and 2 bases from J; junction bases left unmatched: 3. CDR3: CASSPGQNYGYTF. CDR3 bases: TGTGCCAGCTCGCCGGGACAGAACTATGGCTACACCTTC.

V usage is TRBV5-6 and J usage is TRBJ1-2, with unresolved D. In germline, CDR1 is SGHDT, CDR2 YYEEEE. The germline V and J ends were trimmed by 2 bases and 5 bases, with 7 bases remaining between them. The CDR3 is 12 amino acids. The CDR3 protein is CASSLGAYGYTF. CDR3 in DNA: TGTGCCAGCAGCTTAGGAGCATATGGCTACACCTTC. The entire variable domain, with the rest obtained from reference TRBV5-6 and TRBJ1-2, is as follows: DAGVTQSPTHLIKTRGQQVTLRCSPKSGHDTVSWYQQALGQGPQFIFQYYEEEERQRGNFPDRFSGHQFPNYSSELNVNALLLGDSALYLCASSLGAYGYTFGSGTRLTVV.

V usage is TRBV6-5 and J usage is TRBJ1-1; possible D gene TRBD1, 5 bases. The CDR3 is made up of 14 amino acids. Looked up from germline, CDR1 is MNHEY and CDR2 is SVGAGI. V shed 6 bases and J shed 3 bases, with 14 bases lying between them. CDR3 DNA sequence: TGTGCCAGCAGAATTCGAGGGGTCTACACTGAAGCTTTCTTT. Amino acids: CASRIRGVYTEAFF.

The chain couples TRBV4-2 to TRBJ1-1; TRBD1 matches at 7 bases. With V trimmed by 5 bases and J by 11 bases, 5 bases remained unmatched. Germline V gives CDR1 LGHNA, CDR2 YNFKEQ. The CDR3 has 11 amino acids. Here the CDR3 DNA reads TGTGCCAGCAGCACAGGGGAGGTTGCTTTCTTT. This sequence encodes CASSTGEVAFF.

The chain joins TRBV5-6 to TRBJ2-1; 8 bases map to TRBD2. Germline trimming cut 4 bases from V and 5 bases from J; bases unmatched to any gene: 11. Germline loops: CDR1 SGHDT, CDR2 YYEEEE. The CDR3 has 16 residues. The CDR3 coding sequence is TGTGCCAGCAGCCCCCGGGGGGGGCGGGGAAACAATGAGCAGTTCTTC. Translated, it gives CASSPRGGRGNNEQFF.

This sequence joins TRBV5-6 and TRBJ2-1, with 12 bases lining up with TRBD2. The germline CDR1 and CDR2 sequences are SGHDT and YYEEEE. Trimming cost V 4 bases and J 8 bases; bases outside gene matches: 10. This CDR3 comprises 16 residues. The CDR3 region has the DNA TGTGCCAGCAGCGCACTAGCGGGAGGCGGTAGCCATGAGCAGTTCTTC. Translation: CASSALAGGGSHEQFF.

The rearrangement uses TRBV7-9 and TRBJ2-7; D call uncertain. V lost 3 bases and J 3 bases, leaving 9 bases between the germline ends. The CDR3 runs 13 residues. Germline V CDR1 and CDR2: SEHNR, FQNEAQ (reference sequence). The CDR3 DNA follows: TGTGCCAGCAGCTTCCCGGGCAGCTACGAGCAGTACTTC. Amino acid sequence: CASSFPGSYEQYF. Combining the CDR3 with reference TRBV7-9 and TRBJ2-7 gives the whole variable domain DTGVSQNPRHKITKRGQNVTFRCDPISEHNRLYWYRQTLGQGPEFLTYFQNEAQLEKSRLLSDRFSAERPKGSFSTLEIQRTEQGDSAMYLCASSFPGSYEQYFGPGTRLTVT.

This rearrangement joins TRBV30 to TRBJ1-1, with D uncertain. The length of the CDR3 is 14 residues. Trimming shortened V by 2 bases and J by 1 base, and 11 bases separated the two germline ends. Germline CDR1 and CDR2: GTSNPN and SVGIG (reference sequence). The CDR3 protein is CAWSRVWWNTEAFF. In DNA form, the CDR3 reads TGTGCCTGGAGTAGGGTTTGGTGGAACACTGAAGCTTTCTTT. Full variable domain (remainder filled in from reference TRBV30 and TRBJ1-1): SQTIHQWPATLVQPVGSPLSLECTVEGTSNPNLYWYRQAAGRGLQLLFYSVGIGQISSEVPQNLSASRPQDRQFILSSKKLLLSDSGFYLCAWSRVWWNTEAFFGQGTRLTVV.

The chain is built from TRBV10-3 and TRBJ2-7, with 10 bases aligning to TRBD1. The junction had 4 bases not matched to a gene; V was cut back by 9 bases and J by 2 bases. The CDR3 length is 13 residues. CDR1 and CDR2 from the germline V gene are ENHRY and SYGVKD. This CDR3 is CAIRDRGPYEQYF. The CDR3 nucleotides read TGTGCCATTCGGGACAGGGGTCCCTACGAGCAGTACTTC.

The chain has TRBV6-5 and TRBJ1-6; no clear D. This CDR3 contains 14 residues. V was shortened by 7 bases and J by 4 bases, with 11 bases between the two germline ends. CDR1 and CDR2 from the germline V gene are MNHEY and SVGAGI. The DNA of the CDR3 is TGTGCCAGCACCAGGACGGATTATAATTCACCCCTCCACTTT. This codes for CASTRTDYNSPLHF.

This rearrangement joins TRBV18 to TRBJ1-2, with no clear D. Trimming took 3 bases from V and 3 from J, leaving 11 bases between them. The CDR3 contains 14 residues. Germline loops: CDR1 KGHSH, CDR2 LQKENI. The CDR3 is CASSPLEVYYGYTF. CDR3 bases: TGTGCCAGCTCACCTCTCGAGGTGTACTATGGCTACACCTTC.

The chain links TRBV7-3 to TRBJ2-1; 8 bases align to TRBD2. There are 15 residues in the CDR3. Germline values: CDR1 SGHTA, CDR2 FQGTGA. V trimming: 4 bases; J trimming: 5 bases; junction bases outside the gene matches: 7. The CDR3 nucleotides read TGTGCCAGCAGCTCCGTTAGCGGGATTAACAATGAGCAGTTCTTC. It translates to CASSSVSGINNEQFF.